A single sample is the source of the 30 T cell receptor beta chains below, sequenced in a study of cytomegalovirus exposure and HLA in healthy donors. Generated by immunoSEQ multiplex PCR, the TCRdb table keeps only in-frame clones and is missing some. Among under 200,000 clones listed, over 65% were seen once. Material for sequencing was PBMCs. Receptors originate from a man younger than 30 in good health and CMV-seropositive.

The chain recombines TRBV18 with TRBJ2-7; 7 nucleotides match TRBD1. The V gene end was trimmed by 1 base and the J gene end by 3 bases; junction bases not matched to a gene: 6. Germline CDR1 is KGHSH and CDR2 is LQKENI. The CDR3 covers 15 residues. CDR3: CASSPRMGQNYEQYF. The CDR3 DNA sequence: TGTGCCAGCTCACCACGGATGGGACAGAACTACGAGCAGTACTTC.

This clone was detected a few times. The chain recombines TRBV7-2 with TRBJ1-2, with D perhaps TRBD1 (5 bases). This CDR3 is built from 12 residues. Deletions cut 4 bases from V and 5 bases from J, with 8 bases between. Germline CDR1 reads SGHTA; CDR2 reads FQGNSA. The CDR3, as DNA: TGTGCCAGCAGCTCCCAGGGATATGGCTACACCTTC. Translated: CASSSQGYGYTF.

This rearrangement joins TRBV5-6 to TRBJ2-7, with 8 bases lining up with TRBD2. The V gene's germline CDR1 is SGHDT and CDR2 YYEEEE. The CDR3 runs to 16 residues. The junction had 13 bases not matched to a gene; V was cut back by 3 bases and J by 5 bases. CDR3 sequence (DNA): TGTGCCAGCAGCTCGACTAGCGATACGGGGAGTCACGAGCAGTACTTC. This sequence encodes CASSSTSDTGSHEQYF.

V and J are TRBV9 and TRBJ2-7; D is possibly TRBD2 (7 bases). The CDR3 covers 13 residues. Looked up from germline, CDR1 is SGDLS and CDR2 is YYNGEE. V gave up 2 bases and J gave up 6 bases, with 12 bases separating them. CDR3 protein: CASSVRGAGEQYF. The CDR3 region has the DNA TGTGCCAGCAGCGTCCGGGGGGCAGGCGAGCAGTACTTC.

The rearrangement links TRBV28 to TRBJ1-2; no clear D. V gave up 3 bases and J gave up 3 bases, with 11 bases separating them. The CDR3 contains 14 residues. Germline V gene lookup returns CDR1 MDHEN and CDR2 SYDVKM. The CDR3 reads CASSFPRLDYGYTF. In nucleotides, the CDR3 is TGTGCCAGCAGTTTTCCCAGACTAGACTATGGCTACACCTTC.

The rearrangement links TRBV11-2 to TRBJ2-7; D gene ambiguous. Trimming stripped 0 bases from V and 3 bases from J, with 12 bases between. Per the germline V gene, CDR1 is SGHAT and CDR2 is FQNNGV. The CDR3 sequence is 15 residues long. The CDR3 region is CASSLDRGNDYEQYF. DNA of the CDR3: TGTGCCAGCAGCTTAGATCGAGGCAATGACTACGAGCAGTACTTC.

CDR3 in amino acids: CASRTGIANQPQHF. The DNA for the CDR3 is TGTGCCAGCAGGACAGGGATTGCGAATCAGCCCCAGCATTTT. The chain couples TRBV6-1 to TRBJ1-5; 7 bases are a match to TRBD1. The trim removed 6 bases at V and 4 bases at J, leaving 6 bases unmatched. CDR3 length: 14 amino acids. The germline CDR1 and CDR2 sequences are MNHNS and SASEGT.

J is TRBJ1-1 and V is TRBV2; TRBD1 agrees at 7 bases. The germline V gene has CDR1 SNHLY and CDR2 FYNNEI. The CDR3 contains 15 residues. Germline trimming cut 5 bases from V and 0 bases from J; bases unmatched to any gene: 6. CDR3: CASSSTGLMNTEAFF. CDR3 coding DNA: TGTGCCAGCAGTTCGACAGGGCTCATGAACACTGAAGCTTTCTTT.

This clone was seen a single time. The chain carries TRBV29-1 and TRBJ2-2, with 9 bases fitting TRBD2. This CDR3 region has 15 residues. The V gene end was trimmed by 6 bases and the J gene end by 8 bases; junction bases not matched to a gene: 13. Germline-derived CDR1 and CDR2 are SQVTM and ANQGSEA. Here the CDR3 reads CSVPGGLAGRGELFF. The CDR3 coding sequence is TGCAGCGTCCCGGGGGGGCTAGCGGGAAGGGGGGAGCTGTTTTTT.

The chain joins TRBV7-3 to TRBJ2-7, with 8 bases matching TRBD2. The V segment lost 0 bases and the J segment 4 bases; nucleotides outside the gene matches: 5. The CDR3 is 15 residues long. Germline V gives CDR1 SGHTA, CDR2 FQGTGA. CDR3 in DNA: TGTGCCAGCAGCTTAACTGGGACTAGGGAATACGAGCAGTACTTC. Translated, it gives CASSLTGTREYEQYF.

The V gene is TRBV7-3, the J gene TRBJ2-4; 11 bases agree with TRBD2. From germline, CDR1 is SGHTA and CDR2 FQGTGA. V lost 3 bases and J lost 6; bases outside the gene matches: 7. The CDR3 sequence is 16 residues long. The CDR3 reads CASSLVAGGPGNIQYF. Written as DNA, the CDR3 is TGTGCCAGCAGCTTGGTAGCGGGAGGGCCCGGAAACATTCAGTACTTC. Together with reference TRBV7-3 and TRBJ2-4, the CDR3 gives the full variable domain: GAGVSQTPSNKVTEKGKYVELRCDPISGHTALYWYRQSLGQGPEFLIYFQGTGAADDSGLPNDRFFAVRPEGSVSTLKIQRTERGDSAVYLCASSLVAGGPGNIQYFGAGTRLSVL.

Only one count was recorded for this clone. This rearrangement joins TRBV27 to TRBJ2-7; D gene uncertain. The germline gives CDR1 MNHEY, CDR2 SMNVEV (reference sequence). This CDR3 has 13 amino acids. V was shortened by 0 bases and J by 6 bases, with 9 bases between the two germline ends. CDR3 sequence reads: CASSLSRPREQYF. CDR3 DNA sequence: TGTGCCAGCAGTTTATCGAGGCCTCGCGAGCAGTACTTC.

This clone was picked up a small number of times. CDR3 nucleotide sequence: TGTGCCAGCAGCTCGGGACCGGGAGGCTACGAGCAGTACTTC. It encodes CASSSGPGGYEQYF. This rearrangement joins TRBV7-6 to TRBJ2-7, with 7 bases that match TRBD2. CDR3 length: 14 amino acids. Per the germline V gene, CDR1 is SGHVS and CDR2 is FNYEAQ. V shed 4 bases and J 3 bases; nucleotides not matched to a gene: 6.

This chain links TRBV13 with TRBJ2-1; 13 bases match TRBD2. This CDR3 region has 16 residues. Germline V gene lookup returns CDR1 PRHDT and CDR2 FYEKMQ (reference sequence). Trimming took 2 bases from V and 9 from J; bases not matched to a gene: 7. The CDR3 bases are TGTGCCAGCAGCTTAAGCGGACTAGCGGGAGCTGGTGAGCAGTTCTTC. This gives the protein CASSLSGLAGAGEQFF.

V gene TRBV28 combines with J gene TRBJ2-6; no firm D call. The CDR3 contains 15 residues. In germline, CDR1 is MDHEN, CDR2 SYDVKM. The V and J ends lost 6 bases and 0 bases respectively, with 9 bases between them. The CDR3 DNA reads TGTGCCAGCAGCGCCCCAGGCTCTGGGGCCAACGTCCTGACTTTC. Translating it yields CASSAPGSGANVLTF.

This clone has a handful of counts. The J gene is TRBJ1-2, the V gene TRBV6-1; D gene uncertain. Per germline, CDR1 MNHNS and CDR2 SASEGT. The CDR3 consists of 12 residues. V gave up 3 bases and J gave up 2 bases, with 4 bases separating them. The CDR3 is CASSEGNYGYTF. The CDR3 nucleotides read TGTGCCAGCAGTGAGGGCAACTATGGCTACACCTTC.

V usage is TRBV7-2 and J usage is TRBJ1-1; TRBD1 matches at 7 bases. V was clipped by 5 bases and J by 1 base; unmatched bases: 7. The CDR3 covers 15 residues. Germline lookup yields CDR1 SGHTA and CDR2 FQGNSA. CDR3 nucleotides: TGTGCCAGCAGCACAGCCGGGACAGAGAACACTGAAGCTTTCTTT. Translating gives CASSTAGTENTEAFF.

This rearrangement joins TRBV27 to TRBJ2-5, with TRBD2 identical over 15 bases. The CDR3 covers 16 residues. Per germline, CDR1 MNHEY and CDR2 SMNVEV (reference sequence). After removal of 4 bases from V and 5 bases from J, the junction contained 5 bases not matched to a gene. CDR3: CASSSRTSGRGETQYF. CDR3 nucleotides: TGTGCCAGCAGTTCGCGGACTAGCGGGAGGGGTGAGACCCAGTACTTC.

This clone appeared once. The gene calls are TRBV10-3 and TRBJ2-3, with D tentatively TRBD2 (6 bases). The CDR3 has 15 amino acids. Germline V gene lookup returns CDR1 ENHRY and CDR2 SYGVKD. Trimming removed 4 bases at V and 0 bases at J, with 11 bases between. CDR3 sequence reads: CAISGLAGSTDTQYF. CDR3 sequence (DNA): TGTGCCATCAGTGGTCTCGCGGGGAGCACAGATACGCAGTATTTT.

This chain links TRBV25-1 with TRBJ1-2; D is perhaps TRBD1 (6 bases). Trimming took off 5 bases at V and 11 bases at J, with 12 bases between the two ends. This CDR3 contains 11 residues. Germline V gives CDR1 MGHDK, CDR2 SYGVNS. The CDR3 reads CASSYYRAYTF. The CDR3 region has the DNA TGTGCCAGCAGTTATTACAGGGCGTACACCTTC.

The chain combines TRBV14 with TRBJ2-1; a weak D match, TRBD2 (6 bases). Looked up from germline, CDR1 is SGHDN and CDR2 is FVKESK. Between the trimmed V and J ends, which lost 4 bases and 3 bases, there was a span of 16 bases. The CDR3 loop spans 16 amino acids. The CDR3 bases are TGTGCCAGCAGCCGGACCGGGACTGACTACTACAATGAGCAGTTCTTC. Translation gives CASSRTGTDYYNEQFF.

This chain connects TRBV10-3 to TRBJ1-1; possibly TRBD1 for D (5 bases). The CDR3 extends over 13 amino acids. Germline V gene sequence: CDR1 ENHRY, CDR2 SYGVKD. V lost 6 bases and J 3 bases, leaving 11 bases between the germline ends. CDR3 loop: CAISSRVHTEAFF. CDR3 in DNA: TGTGCCATCAGCTCCAGGGTTCACACTGAAGCTTTCTTT.

V is TRBV5-1 and J is TRBJ1-1; D is unclear. Trimming removed 5 bases at V and 4 bases at J, with 12 bases between. CDR3 length: 13 amino acids. The germline V gene encodes CDR1 SGHRS and CDR2 YFSETQ. CDR3 amino acids: CASRVSGSTEAFF. The CDR3 DNA is TGCGCCAGCAGGGTCAGCGGGTCCACTGAAGCTTTCTTT.

This rearrangement joins TRBV9 to TRBJ2-1; 12 nucleotides line up with TRBD2. The V gene end was trimmed by 3 bases and the J gene end by 8 bases; junction bases not matched to a gene: 6. Looked up from germline, CDR1 is SGDLS and CDR2 is YYNGEE. This CDR3 has 15 residues. The CDR3, as DNA: TGTGCCAGCAGCGCCGCTAGCGGGAGGGGGGATGAGCAGTTCTTC. This gives the protein CASSAASGRGDEQFF. Together with reference TRBV9 and TRBJ2-1, the CDR3 gives the full variable domain: DSGVTQTPKHLITATGQRVTLRCSPRSGDLSVYWYQQSLDQGLQFLIQYYNGEERAKGNILERFSAQQFPDLHSELNLSSLELGDSALYFCASSAASGRGDEQFFGPGTRLTVL.

V usage is TRBV28 and J usage is TRBJ2-7; TRBD2 aligns across 10 bases. This CDR3 is built from 15 residues. Germline CDR1 is MDHEN and CDR2 is SYDVKM. V shed 6 bases, J shed 3 bases, and the junction held 8 bases outside the gene matches. The CDR3 region is CASRQGLAECYEQYF. In DNA form, the CDR3 reads TGTGCCAGCAGGCAAGGACTAGCGGAGTGCTACGAGCAGTACTTC.

This clone has ten or more counts. The chain couples TRBV7-6 to TRBJ2-1; the match to TRBD2 covers 10 bases. With 1 base clipped from V and 9 bases from J, the junction kept 6 bases outside the gene matches. CDR1 is SGHVS and CDR2 is FNYEAQ in the germline V gene. The CDR3 is made up of 15 amino acids. Here the CDR3 DNA reads TGTGCCAGCAGCTTAGTGGCTAGCGGGAGTGGTGAGCAGTTCTTC. Protein: CASSLVASGSGEQFF.

This clone occurred once. The chain is built from TRBV7-2 and TRBJ2-5, with no clear D. V lost 1 base and J 4 bases, leaving 10 bases between the germline ends. Germline CDR1 is SGHTA and CDR2 is FQGNSA. This CDR3 comprises 14 residues. The CDR3 is CASSLDSGLETQYF. Here the CDR3 DNA reads TGTGCCAGCAGCTTAGATTCCGGGTTAGAGACCCAGTACTTC.

The J gene is TRBJ1-1, the V gene TRBV5-1; TRBD1 might be the D (5 bases). CDR1 SGHRS and CDR2 YFSETQ come from the germline V gene. The CDR3 sequence is 15 residues long. V was cut by 4 bases and J by 6 bases, with 19 bases left in between. The CDR3 region has the DNA TGCGCCAGCAGCGAAAGCAGGGTTGGAGGGCCTGAAGCTTTCTTT. Protein: CASSESRVGGPEAFF.

This chain joins TRBV9 and TRBJ2-2; D possibly corresponds to TRBD1 (5 bases). V lost 0 bases and J lost 5, with 14 bases in between. Germline CDR1 SGDLS, CDR2 YYNGEE. The CDR3 consists of 16 residues. In nucleotides, the CDR3 is TGTGCCAGCAGCGTAGGTGCAGGGATCGGTACCGGGGAGCTGTTTTTT. Translation gives CASSVGAGIGTGELFF. Together with reference TRBV9 and TRBJ2-2, the CDR3 gives the full variable domain: DSGVTQTPKHLITATGQRVTLRCSPRSGDLSVYWYQQSLDQGLQFLIQYYNGEERAKGNILERFSAQQFPDLHSELNLSSLELGDSALYFCASSVGAGIGTGELFFGEGSRLTVL.

As DNA, the CDR3 is TGTGCCAGCAGCGTAGGGGGAGGACTAGCGGACACAGATACGCAGTATTTT. Amino acid sequence: CASSVGGGLADTDTQYF. The chain uses TRBV9 and TRBJ2-3; 10 bases map to TRBD2. The germline V gene encodes CDR1 SGDLS and CDR2 YYNGEE. The CDR3 consists of 17 residues. V was pared by 0 bases and J by 2 bases, with 6 bases of the junction left unmatched.